Here is one T cell receptor (beta chain) with its context. The PCR contained 60 Vbeta and 13 Jbeta primers. Here immunoSEQ multiplex PCR was the method, and the copy in TCRdb shows in-frame clones only, minus some. The data hold roughly 160,000 clones, with roughly 80% observed a single time. These data come from a study of cytomegalovirus exposure and HLA in healthy donors. The CDR3 runs 13 residues. CDR1 and CDR2 from the germline V gene are MGHRA and YSYEKL. V was trimmed by 0 bases and J by 11 bases, leaving 12 bases between them. This chain uses TRBV4-1 with TRBJ2-3, with D maybe TRBD2 (5 bases). The sequence derives from a man aged 30 to 45 in good health and CMV-seropositive. Sequencing used PBMCs. The CDR3 DNA is TGCGCCAGCAGCCAAGAGCGGGTACCCGAGCAGTATTTT. Protein product: CASSQERVPEQYF.